This T cell receptor (beta chain) was identified in a study of spatial heterogeneity in lung cancer. Notes on the study in general: Quantities of ubiquitous and regional expanded TCRs paralleled ubiquitous and regional nonsynonymous mutations, respectively. Expanded alpha and beta TCR counts within tumors tracked tumor mutation counts. Coverage of tumor T cells, an estimated figure, was about 6.3% for alpha and 13% for beta chains.

The time point is: sample taken at primary tumor resection. Extraction of whole RNA from tumor, nontumor lung or frozen PBMC preceded unsorted sequencing. In its sample, this clonotype is medium-sized. Its antigen is unknown. TCR cDNA molecules each had a unique molecular identifier. TCRdb recomputed calls from the 5' RACE reads with MiXCR, one row per CDR3 protein. This sample has 2,000 to 2,500 distinct CDR3 sequences, with approximately 19% found just once. Sample: lung tumor tissue, taken at surgery. The receptor's source is a male donor with early-stage non-small cell lung cancer.

The CDR3 bases are TGTGCCAGCAGTTCCCTCTACAGGGTTAATCAGCCCCAGCATTTT. As protein: CASSSLYRVNQPQHF. The V call is TRBV27, the J call TRBJ1-5, with D possibly TRBD1 on 6 matching bases. Germline CDR1 and CDR2: MNHEY and SMNVEV (reference sequence). The CDR3 has 15 amino acids. The germline V and J ends were trimmed by 4 bases and 4 bases, with 14 bases remaining between them.